This TCR beta chain was retrieved from a study of blood T cell repertoires in COVID-19. This clone has more than one count but fewer than ten. The germline gene is not matched at one end of the junction; a read error may be the cause. Clones were sequenced by immunoSEQ multiplex PCR, and TCRdb holds only the in-frame ones, with some missing. The data show 200,000 to 300,000 clones, about 87% seen once. This CDR3 region has 13 residues. Germline V gives CDR1 SNHLY, CDR2 FYNNEI. The receptor comes from a human donor in a cohort sampled during active COVID-19. The gene calls are TRBV2 and TRBJ1-6; a possible D gene is TRBD1 (5 bases). Sequencing was carried out using peripheral blood. CDR3 DNA sequence: TGTGCCAGCAGGGAAGGGGCTTATTCACCCCTCCACTTT. This sequence encodes CASREGAYSPLHF.